These 30 T cell receptor beta chains were sequenced from one sample in a study of CD8+ T cells in alopecia areata. In each case, RNA was isolated and then reverse transcribed into cDNA as the sequencing template. Data came from immunoSEQ multiplex PCR; TCRdb stores just in-frame clones and leaves some out. The sample carries fewer than 100,000 clones, roughly two thirds recorded once. The treatment is: oral pan-JAK inhibitor, 5-10 mg twice daily. The sample here was CD8+ T cells sorted from blood, taken at week 4, from a patient treated with tofacitinib. These receptor sequences come from a human donor with alopecia areata.

The rearrangement joins TRBV7-9 to TRBJ1-6; D unclear. The ends were cut back, 1 base at V and 15 bases at J, with 10 bases in the middle. Germline V gives CDR1 SEHNR, CDR2 FQNEAQ (reference sequence). The CDR3 runs 12 residues. CDR3 DNA sequence: TGTGCCAGCAGCTTAGTTGGCGGGGACCTCCACTTT. Residues: CASSLVGGDLHF.

This clone occurred a few times. This chain joins TRBV4-1 and TRBJ2-7, with D unclear. This CDR3 comprises 13 residues. Trimming took 1 base from V and 2 from J, leaving 6 bases between them. From germline, CDR1 is MGHRA and CDR2 YSYEKL. The CDR3 DNA sequence: TGCGCCAGCAGCCAAGCTTCACCCTACGAGCAGTACTTC. The encoded protein is CASSQASPYEQYF.

V and J are TRBV4-1 and TRBJ2-3; TRBD2 aligns across 11 bases. Per the germline V gene, CDR1 is MGHRA and CDR2 is YSYEKL. CDR3 length: 16 residues. V dropped 0 bases and J dropped 5; count of bases not matched to a gene: 4. CDR3 bases: TGCGCCAGCAGCCAAGAAGGGCTAGCGGGGGGAGATACGCAGTATTTT. Amino acid sequence: CASSQEGLAGGDTQYF.

The genes are TRBV4-3 and TRBJ1-6; unclear D gene. This CDR3 comprises 13 residues. Deletions cut 0 bases from V and 8 bases from J, with 5 bases between. Germline values: CDR1 LGHNA, CDR2 YSLEER. The CDR3 loop reads CASSQDTDSPLHF. CDR3 nucleotides: TGCGCCAGCAGCCAAGATACCGATTCACCCCTCCACTTT.

This clone was observed a handful of times. The chain couples TRBV7-9 to TRBJ1-5, with D unresolved. V dropped 1 base and J dropped 2 bases, with 6 bases sitting between them. Per germline, CDR1 SEHNR and CDR2 FQNEAQ (reference sequence). The CDR3 is made up of 14 amino acids. The CDR3 is CASSLDQGNQPQHF. CDR3 coding DNA: TGTGCCAGCAGCTTAGATCAAGGCAATCAGCCCCAGCATTTT.

The gene calls are TRBV14 and TRBJ2-7; TRBD2 matches 13 bases. The CDR3 runs 22 residues. Trimming took 4 bases from V and 5 from J; bases not matched to a gene: 26. From germline, CDR1 is SGHDN and CDR2 FVKESK. CDR3 in amino acids: CASSPLPIAGTSGTFWGNEQYF. As DNA, the CDR3 is TGTGCCAGCAGCCCGCTTCCCATCGCCGGGACTAGCGGGACCTTCTGGGGAAACGAGCAGTACTTC.

V gene TRBV7-9 combines with J gene TRBJ1-1; D gene uncertain. V was shortened by 0 bases and J by 8 bases, with 7 bases between the two germline ends. Germline loops: CDR1 SEHNR, CDR2 FQNEAQ (reference sequence). This CDR3 comprises 12 residues. The CDR3, as DNA: TGTGCCAGCAGCTTAGCGCGAGGCGAAGCTTTCTTT. It specifies CASSLARGEAFF. Full variable domain (missing parts from reference TRBV7-9 and TRBJ1-1): DTGVSQNPRHKITKRGQNVTFRCDPISEHNRLYWYRQTLGQGPEFLTYFQNEAQLEKSRLLSDRFSAERPKGSFSTLEIQRTEQGDSAMYLCASSLARGEAFFGQGTRLTVV.

The chain uses TRBV28 and TRBJ2-7; possible D gene TRBD1, 5 bases. The CDR3 is made up of 15 amino acids. Germline CDR1 and CDR2: MDHEN and SYDVKM. V lost 8 bases, J lost 3 bases, and 20 bases lay in between. CDR3 sequence reads: CASLTRAGSDYEQYF. DNA for the CDR3: TGTGCCAGCCTAACCCGGGCAGGGTCAGACTACGAGCAGTACTTC. Complete variable domain (other parts from reference TRBV28 and TRBJ2-7): DVKVTQSSRYLVKRTGEKVFLECVQDMDHENMFWYRQDPGLGLRLIYFSYDVKMKEKGDIPEGYSVSREKKERFSLILESASTNQTSMYLCASLTRAGSDYEQYFGPGTRLTVT.

The chain joins TRBV7-9 to TRBJ2-7; D tentatively fits TRBD1 or TRBD2 (5 bases each). V lost 10 bases to trimming and J lost 3 bases, with 13 bases between them. CDR1 and CDR2 from the germline V gene are SEHNR and FQNEAQ (reference sequence). The CDR3 has 12 residues. The CDR3 DNA follows: TGTGCCACCCGGGACGCACACTACGAGCAGTACTTC. Its translation: CATRDAHYEQYF.

The chain has TRBV10-3 and TRBJ2-7; D not resolved. This CDR3 is built from 13 residues. The V gene lost 4 bases and the J gene lost 1 base, with 8 bases spanning the gap. CDR1 is ENHRY and CDR2 is SYGVKD in the germline V gene. This CDR3 is CAISVSPSYEQYF. The CDR3 DNA follows: TGTGCCATCAGTGTGTCCCCGTCCTACGAGCAGTACTTC.

This clone came up once. This chain's CDR3 is CASSVDGGATDTQYF. The CDR3 bases are TGTGCCAGCAGCGTAGACGGGGGGGCAACAGATACGCAGTATTTT. J is TRBJ2-3 and V is TRBV9; 8 bases match TRBD2. V lost 0 bases to trimming and J lost 3 bases; unmatched junction nucleotides: 3. There are 15 residues in the CDR3. From germline, CDR1 is SGDLS and CDR2 YYNGEE.

The chain combines TRBV27 with TRBJ1-2; 8 bases line up with TRBD1. CDR1 and CDR2 (germline): MNHEY, SMNVEV (reference sequence). With V trimmed by 3 bases and J by 1 base, 4 bases remained unmatched. The length of the CDR3 is 15 residues. CDR3 DNA: TGTGCCAGCAGTTTTCTGGACAGGGTTAACTATGGCTACACCTTC. This sequence encodes CASSFLDRVNYGYTF.

About this clone: This same CDR3 is encoded by further DNA sequences in the sample. The chain has TRBV4-1 and TRBJ1-2, with D uncertain. Germline assignment: CDR1 MGHRA and CDR2 YSYEKL. CDR3 length: 13 amino acids. V dropped 3 bases and J dropped 8 bases, with 13 bases sitting between them. DNA for the CDR3: TGCGCCAGCAGCCAGGAGGGCGGGTACGGCTACACCTTC. Its translation: CASSQEGGYGYTF.

The rearrangement uses TRBV5-6 and TRBJ1-1; D not certain. This CDR3 spans 15 amino acids. Germline V CDR1 and CDR2: SGHDT, YYEEEE. V was clipped by 0 bases and J by 1 base, with 10 bases between them. Here the CDR3 DNA reads TGTGCCAGCAGCTTGGCCGGACCGCAGAACACTGAAGCTTTCTTT. Protein product: CASSLAGPQNTEAFF.

With regard to this clone: A far larger clone differs by one base, so this is likely a read error. The V gene is TRBV9, the J gene TRBJ2-3; TRBD2 aligns across 11 bases. Germline-derived CDR1 and CDR2 are SGDLS and YYNGEE. The ends lost 3 bases at V and 0 bases at J; junction bases unmatched: 0. CDR3 length: 15 amino acids. The CDR3 here is CASSGTSGSTDTQYF. The CDR3 DNA reads as TGTGCCAGCAGCGGGACTAGCGGGAGCACAGATACGCAGTATTTT.

J is TRBJ2-7 and V is TRBV7-9; 9 nucleotides agree with TRBD1. The V segment lost 4 bases and the J segment 7 bases; nucleotides outside the gene matches: 5. The CDR3 extends over 13 amino acids. Germline CDR1 and CDR2: SEHNR and FQNEAQ (reference sequence). As DNA, the CDR3 is TGTGCCAGCAGCTCACAGGGGGCGAGGGAGCAGTACTTC. Its protein product is CASSSQGAREQYF.

The chain has TRBV27 and TRBJ1-2, with TRBD1 as a possible D gene (5 bases). The CDR3 length is 13 residues. CDR1 and CDR2 (germline): MNHEY, SMNVEV (reference sequence). V was shortened by 5 bases and J by 8 bases, with 15 bases between the two germline ends. CDR3 in DNA: TGTGCCAGCAGTCCGTCGGGACTCGAAGGCTACACCTTC. This encodes CASSPSGLEGYTF.

This clone was counted only a few times. V and J are TRBV9 and TRBJ2-5; a possible D gene is TRBD1 (5 bases). V was trimmed by 6 bases and J by 6 bases, leaving 18 bases between them. This CDR3 spans 14 amino acids. In germline, CDR1 is SGDLS, CDR2 YYNGEE. This CDR3 is CASILSRGRKTQYF. The CDR3 nucleotides are TGTGCCAGCATCCTCTCTAGGGGCCGAAAGACCCAGTACTTC.

This clone showed up just a few times. This rearrangement joins TRBV5-6 to TRBJ2-2; possibly TRBD2 for D (5 bases). Germline CDR1 SGHDT, CDR2 YYEEEE. V was pared by 1 base and J by 0 bases, with 10 bases between. CDR3 length: 16 amino acids. CDR3 in DNA: TGTGCCAGCAGCTTGTGGACCGGGGCGAACACCGGGGAGCTGTTTTTT. It encodes CASSLWTGANTGELFF.

V usage is TRBV29-1 and J usage is TRBJ1-2; 7 nucleotides line up with TRBD1. This CDR3 is built from 14 residues. Per germline, CDR1 SQVTM and CDR2 ANQGSEA. V gave up 2 bases and J gave up 0 bases; unmatched junction bases: 3. The CDR3 sequence is CSVERDRSNYGYTF. The CDR3 nucleotides read TGCAGCGTTGAAAGGGACAGATCTAACTATGGCTACACCTTC.

The chain links TRBV10-3 to TRBJ2-7; no reliable D call. The germline V gene has CDR1 ENHRY and CDR2 SYGVKD. This CDR3 is built from 16 residues. The V end was cut by 2 bases, the J end by 0 bases, with 14 bases between. The CDR3 region has the DNA TGTGCCATCAGTGAGAATAAAGTTACCAGCTCCTACGAGCAGTACTTC. Its translation: CAISENKVTSSYEQYF.

This sequence joins TRBV20-1 and TRBJ1-2, with a tentative D call TRBD1 (5 bases). CDR1 is DFQATT and CDR2 is SNEGSKA in the germline V gene (reference sequence). This CDR3 comprises 11 residues. V lost 6 bases, J lost 6 bases, and 11 bases lay in between. The CDR3 nucleotides are TGCAGTGCCCCGCCGGGGGATGGCTACACCTTC. Its translation is CSAPPGDGYTF.

The rearrangement uses TRBV4-3 and TRBJ2-1; 9 nucleotides align to TRBD2. The CDR3 covers 15 residues. V trimming: 2 bases; J trimming: 2 bases; junction bases outside the gene matches: 1. Germline CDR1 and CDR2: LGHNA and YSLEER. The CDR3 is CASSQTSGPYNEQFF. DNA for the CDR3: TGCGCCAGCAGCCAAACTAGCGGGCCCTACAATGAGCAGTTCTTC.

In this sample, this clone turned up a few times. This chain joins TRBV7-8 and TRBJ2-7, with D uncertain. V lost 6 bases, J lost 2 bases, and 5 bases lay in between. The CDR3 is 11 amino acids. CDR1 is SGHVS, CDR2 FQNEAQ, per germline. The CDR3 coding sequence is TGTGCCAGCAGGGGGACCTACGAGCAGTACTTC. Translating it yields CASRGTYEQYF.

The chain couples TRBV4-3 to TRBJ2-5; 9 nucleotides match TRBD1. The V gene's germline CDR1 is LGHNA and CDR2 YSLEER. The CDR3 has 15 residues. Trimming removed 8 bases from V and 1 base from J; junction bases left unmatched: 8. The CDR3: CASGTGTGLQETQYF. DNA of the CDR3: TGCGCCAGCGGTACCGGGACAGGGCTCCAAGAGACCCAGTACTTC.

This chain links TRBV29-1 with TRBJ2-1; a possible D gene is TRBD1 (8 bases). Trimming removed 5 bases at V and 12 bases at J, with 17 bases between. CDR1 and CDR2 (germline): SQVTM, ANQGSEA. This CDR3 comprises 12 residues. For the CDR3, the DNA is TGCAGCGTTACCGGACAGGGCGGGGGGCAGTTCTTC. The encoded protein is CSVTGQGGGQFF.

This sequence joins TRBV5-1 and TRBJ2-5, with 11 bases lining up with TRBD1. Per germline, CDR1 SGHRS and CDR2 YFSETQ. The junction had 4 bases not matched to a gene; V was cut back by 6 bases and J by 3 bases. This CDR3 has 14 residues. CDR3 amino acids: CASTSGQGEETQYF. CDR3 coding DNA: TGCGCCAGCACCTCGGGACAGGGGGAAGAGACCCAGTACTTC. The entire variable domain, with the rest obtained from reference TRBV5-1 and TRBJ2-5, is as follows: KAGVTQTPRYLIKTRGQQVTLSCSPISGHRSVSWYQQTPGQGLQFLFEYFSETQRNKGNFPGRFSGRQFSNSRSEMNVSTLELGDSALYLCASTSGQGEETQYFGPGTRLLVL.

The chain recombines TRBV28 with TRBJ2-7; D not resolved. There are 11 residues in the CDR3. Between the trimmed V and J ends, which lost 4 bases and 4 bases, there was a span of 5 bases. Germline V gene data show CDR1 as MDHEN and CDR2 as SYDVKM. The CDR3 region has the DNA TGTGCCAGCAGTTCCCTTTACGAGCAGTACTTC. It encodes CASSSLYEQYF. The full variable domain, its missing parts supplied by reference TRBV28 and TRBJ2-7, is DVKVTQSSRYLVKRTGEKVFLECVQDMDHENMFWYRQDPGLGLRLIYFSYDVKMKEKGDIPEGYSVSREKKERFSLILESASTNQTSMYLCASSSLYEQYFGPGTRLTVT.

This clone has more than one count but fewer than ten. The chain employs TRBV27 and TRBJ2-7, with unresolved D. Germline CDR1 MNHEY, CDR2 SMNVEV (reference sequence). There are 11 residues in the CDR3. The V end was cut by 1 base, the J end by 5 bases, with 3 bases between. The CDR3 region is CASSLFHEQYF. The CDR3 DNA reads TGTGCCAGCAGTTTATTCCACGAGCAGTACTTC.

This chain connects TRBV7-3 to TRBJ2-1, with D unclear. The CDR3 has 14 residues. Trimming stripped 0 bases from V and 6 bases from J, with 9 bases between. Germline CDR1 is SGHTA and CDR2 is FQGTGA. CDR3 DNA sequence: TGTGCCAGCAGCTTAACCATGGGTGGCAATGAGCAGTTCTTC. Translation gives CASSLTMGGNEQFF.